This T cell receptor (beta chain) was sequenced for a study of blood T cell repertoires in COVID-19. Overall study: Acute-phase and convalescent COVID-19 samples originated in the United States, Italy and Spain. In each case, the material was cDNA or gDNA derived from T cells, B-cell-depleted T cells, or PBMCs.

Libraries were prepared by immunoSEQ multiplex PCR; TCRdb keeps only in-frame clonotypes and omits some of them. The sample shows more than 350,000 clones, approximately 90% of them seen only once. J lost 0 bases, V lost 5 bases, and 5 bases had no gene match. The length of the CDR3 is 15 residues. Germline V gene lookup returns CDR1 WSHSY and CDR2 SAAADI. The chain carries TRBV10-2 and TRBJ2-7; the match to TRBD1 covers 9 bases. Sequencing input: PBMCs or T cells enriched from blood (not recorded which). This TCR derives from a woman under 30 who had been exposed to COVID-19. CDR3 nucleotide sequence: TGCGCCAGCAGTCCGGACAGGGGATCCTCCTACGAGCAGTACTTC. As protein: CASSPDRGSSYEQYF.